This TCR beta chain originates from a study of blood T cell repertoires in COVID-19. TCRdb's copy holds only in-frame clones and misses some; the assay was immunoSEQ multiplex PCR. The table shows roughly 88,000 clones, with around 72% occurring only once. The V and J ends lost 0 bases and 3 bases, in that order; junction bases with no gene match: 4. Germline CDR1 is ENHRY and CDR2 is SYGVKD. The CDR3 is 16 residues long. The TCR comes from a woman aged 55-69 years in a cohort sampled during active or convalescent COVID-19. Sequenced sample: peripheral blood. J is TRBJ2-1 and V is TRBV10-3; 8 positions agree with TRBD2. Here the CDR3 reads CAISESRSGGYNEQFF. For the CDR3, the DNA is TGTGCCATCAGTGAGTCTAGGAGCGGGGGCTACAATGAGCAGTTCTTC.